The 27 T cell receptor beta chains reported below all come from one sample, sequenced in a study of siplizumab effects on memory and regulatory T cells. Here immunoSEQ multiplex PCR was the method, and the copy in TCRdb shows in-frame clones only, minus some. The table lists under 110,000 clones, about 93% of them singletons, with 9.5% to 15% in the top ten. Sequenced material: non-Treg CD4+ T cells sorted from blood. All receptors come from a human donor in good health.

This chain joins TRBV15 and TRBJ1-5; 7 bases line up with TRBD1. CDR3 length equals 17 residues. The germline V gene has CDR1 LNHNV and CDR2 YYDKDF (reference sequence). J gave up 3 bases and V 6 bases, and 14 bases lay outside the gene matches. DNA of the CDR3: TGTGCCACCAGGTGGGGGGGTAGACAGGGAAACAATCAGCCCCAGCATTTT. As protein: CATRWGGRQGNNQPQHF. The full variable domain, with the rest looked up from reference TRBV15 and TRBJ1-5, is DAMVIQNPRYQVTQFGKPVTLSCSQTLNHNVMYWYQQKSSQAPKLLFHYYDKDFNNEADTPDNFQSRRPNTSFCFLDIRSPGLGDTAMYLCATRWGGRQGNNQPQHFGDGTRLSIL.

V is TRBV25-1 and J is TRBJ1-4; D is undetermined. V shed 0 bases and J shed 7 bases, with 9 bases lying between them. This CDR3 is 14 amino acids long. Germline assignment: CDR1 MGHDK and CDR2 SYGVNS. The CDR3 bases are TGTGCCAGCAGTGAATACCCTACACTTGAAAAACTGTTTTTT. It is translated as CASSEYPTLEKLFF.

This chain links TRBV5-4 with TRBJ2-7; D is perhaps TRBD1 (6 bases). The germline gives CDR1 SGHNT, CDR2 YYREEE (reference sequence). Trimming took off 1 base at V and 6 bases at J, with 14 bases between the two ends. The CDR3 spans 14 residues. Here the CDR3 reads CASSLTHRVGEQYF. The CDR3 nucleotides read TGTGCCAGCAGCTTGACGCACAGGGTGGGCGAGCAGTACTTC.

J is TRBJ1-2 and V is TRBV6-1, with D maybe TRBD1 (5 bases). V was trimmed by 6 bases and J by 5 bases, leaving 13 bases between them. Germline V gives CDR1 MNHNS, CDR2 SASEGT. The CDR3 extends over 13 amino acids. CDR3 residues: CASRETAPYGYTF. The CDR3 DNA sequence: TGTGCCAGCAGAGAGACAGCCCCGTATGGCTACACCTTC.

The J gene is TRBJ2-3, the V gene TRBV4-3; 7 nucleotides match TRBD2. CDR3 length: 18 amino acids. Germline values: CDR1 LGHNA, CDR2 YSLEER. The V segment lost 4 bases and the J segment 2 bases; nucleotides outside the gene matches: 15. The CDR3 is CASSPGGRAGLNTDTQYF. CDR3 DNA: TGCGCCAGCAGCCCCGGGGGAAGGGCGGGACTAAACACAGATACGCAGTATTTT.

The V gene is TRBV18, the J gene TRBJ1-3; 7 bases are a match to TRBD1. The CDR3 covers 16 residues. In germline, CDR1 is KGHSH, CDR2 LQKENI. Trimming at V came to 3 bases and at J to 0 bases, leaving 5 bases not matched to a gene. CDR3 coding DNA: TGTGCCAGCTCACCGCAGACAGGGACCTCTGGAAACACCATATATTTT. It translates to CASSPQTGTSGNTIYF.

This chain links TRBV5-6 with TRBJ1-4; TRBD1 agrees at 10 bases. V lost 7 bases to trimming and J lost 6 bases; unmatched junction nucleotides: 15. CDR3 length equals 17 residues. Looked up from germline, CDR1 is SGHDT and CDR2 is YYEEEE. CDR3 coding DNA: TGTGCCAGCGGTCCGAAGACAGGGGGCGTAGGAGATGAAAAACTGTTTTTT. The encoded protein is CASGPKTGGVGDEKLFF.

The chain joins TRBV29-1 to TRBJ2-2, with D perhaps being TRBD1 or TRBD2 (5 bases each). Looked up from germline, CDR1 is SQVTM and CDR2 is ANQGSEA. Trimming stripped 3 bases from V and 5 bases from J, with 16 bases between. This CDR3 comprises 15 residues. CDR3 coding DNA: TGCAGCGTTGATTTAACCGGGGCGCGGACCGGGGAGCTGTTTTTT. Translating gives CSVDLTGARTGELFF.

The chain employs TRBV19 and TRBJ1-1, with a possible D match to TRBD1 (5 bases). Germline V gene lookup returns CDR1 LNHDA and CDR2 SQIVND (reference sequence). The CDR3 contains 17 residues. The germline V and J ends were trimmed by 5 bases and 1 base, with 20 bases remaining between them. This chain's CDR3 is CASSLGVRAGRNTEAFF. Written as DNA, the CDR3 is TGTGCCAGTAGTTTGGGTGTTCGGGCAGGGAGGAACACTGAAGCTTTCTTT.

CDR3 sequence reads: CAVYSGRAIETQYF. CDR3 nucleotide sequence: TGTGCCGTATATAGCGGGAGGGCCATTGAGACCCAGTACTTC. J is TRBJ2-5 and V is TRBV10-3, with TRBD2 matching over 11 bases. Trimming at V came to 11 bases and at J to 5 bases, leaving 10 bases not matched to a gene. CDR1 is ENHRY, CDR2 SYGVKD, per germline. This CDR3 has 14 amino acids.

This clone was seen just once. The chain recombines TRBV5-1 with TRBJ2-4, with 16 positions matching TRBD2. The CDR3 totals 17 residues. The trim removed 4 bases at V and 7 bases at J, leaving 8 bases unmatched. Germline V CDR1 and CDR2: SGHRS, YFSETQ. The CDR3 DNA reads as TGCGCCAGCAGCCTGGGGACTAGCGGGAGGGCCGAGAACATTCAGTACTTC. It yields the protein CASSLGTSGRAENIQYF.

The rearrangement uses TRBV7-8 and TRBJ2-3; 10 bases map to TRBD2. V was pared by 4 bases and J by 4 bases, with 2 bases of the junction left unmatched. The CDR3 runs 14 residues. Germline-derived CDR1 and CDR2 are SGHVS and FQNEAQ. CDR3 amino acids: CASSSSGSSDTQYF. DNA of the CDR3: TGTGCCAGCAGCTCTAGCGGGAGCTCAGATACGCAGTATTTT.

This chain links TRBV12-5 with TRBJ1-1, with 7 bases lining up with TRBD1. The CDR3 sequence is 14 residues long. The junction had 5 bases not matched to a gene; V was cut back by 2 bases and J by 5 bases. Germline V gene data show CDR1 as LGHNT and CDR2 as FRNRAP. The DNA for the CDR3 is TGTGCTAGTGGTTTGCTAGGGGGCAATACTGAAGCTTTCTTT. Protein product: CASGLLGGNTEAFF. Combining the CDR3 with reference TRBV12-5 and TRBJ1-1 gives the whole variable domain DARVTQTPRHKVTEMGQEVTMRCQPILGHNTVFWYRQTMMQGLELLAYFRNRAPLDDSGMPKDRFSAEMPDATLATLKIQPSEPRDSAVYFCASGLLGGNTEAFFGQGTRLTVV.

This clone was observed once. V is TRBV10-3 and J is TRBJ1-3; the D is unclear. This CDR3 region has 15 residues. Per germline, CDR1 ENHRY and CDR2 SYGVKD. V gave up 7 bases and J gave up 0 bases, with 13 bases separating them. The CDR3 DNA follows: TGTGCCATCAACCTTGGACCGCTCTCTGGAAACACCATATATTTT. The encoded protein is CAINLGPLSGNTIYF.

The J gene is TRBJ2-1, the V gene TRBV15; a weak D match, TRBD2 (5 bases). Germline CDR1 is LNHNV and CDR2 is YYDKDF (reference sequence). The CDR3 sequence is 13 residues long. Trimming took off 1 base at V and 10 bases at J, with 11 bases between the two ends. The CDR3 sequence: CATSRGLAVEQFF. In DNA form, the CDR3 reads TGTGCCACCAGCAGAGGGCTAGCAGTCGAGCAGTTCTTC.

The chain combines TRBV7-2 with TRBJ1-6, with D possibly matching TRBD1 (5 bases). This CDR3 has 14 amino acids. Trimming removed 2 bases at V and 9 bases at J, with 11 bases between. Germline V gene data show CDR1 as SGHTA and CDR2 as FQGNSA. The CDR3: CASSLNRGTSPLHF. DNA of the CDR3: TGTGCCAGCAGCTTAAACCGGGGGACTTCACCCCTCCACTTT. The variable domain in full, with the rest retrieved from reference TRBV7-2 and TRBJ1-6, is GAGVSQSPSNKVTEKGKDVELRCDPISGHTALYWYRQSLGQGLEFLIYFQGNSAPDKSGLPSDRFSAERTGGSVSTLTIQRTQQEDSAVYLCASSLNRGTSPLHFGNGTRLTVT.

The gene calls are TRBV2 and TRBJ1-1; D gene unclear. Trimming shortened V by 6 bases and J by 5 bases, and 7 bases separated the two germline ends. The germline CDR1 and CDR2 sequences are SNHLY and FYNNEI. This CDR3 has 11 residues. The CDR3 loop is CASRDGTEAFF. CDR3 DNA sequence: TGTGCCAGCAGAGACGGGACTGAAGCTTTCTTT.

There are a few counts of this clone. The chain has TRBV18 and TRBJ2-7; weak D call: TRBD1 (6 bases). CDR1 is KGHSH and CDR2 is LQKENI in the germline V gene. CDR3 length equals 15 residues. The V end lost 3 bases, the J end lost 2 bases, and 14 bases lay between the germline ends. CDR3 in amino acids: CASSPPGAGAYEQYF. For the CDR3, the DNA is TGTGCCAGCTCACCGCCCGGGGCAGGGGCCTACGAGCAGTACTTC.

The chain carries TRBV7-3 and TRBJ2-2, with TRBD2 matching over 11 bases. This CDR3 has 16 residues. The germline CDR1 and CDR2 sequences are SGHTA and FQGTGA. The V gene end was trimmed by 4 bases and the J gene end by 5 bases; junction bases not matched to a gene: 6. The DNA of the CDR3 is TGTGCCAGCAGCTCACTGACTAGCGGGACTACCGGGGAGCTGTTTTTT. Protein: CASSSLTSGTTGELFF. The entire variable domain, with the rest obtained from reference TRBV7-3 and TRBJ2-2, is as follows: GAGVSQTPSNKVTEKGKYVELRCDPISGHTALYWYRQSLGQGPEFLIYFQGTGAADDSGLPNDRFFAVRPEGSVSTLKIQRTERGDSAVYLCASSSLTSGTTGELFFGEGSRLTVL.

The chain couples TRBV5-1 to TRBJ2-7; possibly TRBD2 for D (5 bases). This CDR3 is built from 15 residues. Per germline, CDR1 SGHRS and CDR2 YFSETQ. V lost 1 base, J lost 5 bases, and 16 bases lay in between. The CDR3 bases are TGCGCCAGCAGCTTGTTTCCGGGAATGACGAACGAGCAGTACTTC. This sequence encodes CASSLFPGMTNEQYF.

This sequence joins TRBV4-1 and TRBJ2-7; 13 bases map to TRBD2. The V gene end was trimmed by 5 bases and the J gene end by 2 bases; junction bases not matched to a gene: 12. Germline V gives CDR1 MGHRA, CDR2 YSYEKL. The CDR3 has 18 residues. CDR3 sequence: CASSNPGLAGTRTYEQYF. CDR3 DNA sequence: TGCGCCAGCAGCAATCCGGGACTAGCGGGAACGAGGACCTACGAGCAGTACTTC.

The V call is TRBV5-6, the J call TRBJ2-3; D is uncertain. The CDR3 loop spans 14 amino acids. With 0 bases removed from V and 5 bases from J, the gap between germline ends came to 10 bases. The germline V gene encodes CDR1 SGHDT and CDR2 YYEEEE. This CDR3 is CASSLGAREDTQYF. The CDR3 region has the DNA TGTGCCAGCAGCTTGGGGGCGCGTGAAGATACGCAGTATTTT.

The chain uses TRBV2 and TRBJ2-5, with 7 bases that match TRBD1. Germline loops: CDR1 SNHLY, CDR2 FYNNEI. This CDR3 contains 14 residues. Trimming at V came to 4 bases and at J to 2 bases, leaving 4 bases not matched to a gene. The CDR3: CASSVDRAQETQYF. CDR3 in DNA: TGTGCCAGCAGTGTCGACAGGGCACAAGAGACCCAGTACTTC.

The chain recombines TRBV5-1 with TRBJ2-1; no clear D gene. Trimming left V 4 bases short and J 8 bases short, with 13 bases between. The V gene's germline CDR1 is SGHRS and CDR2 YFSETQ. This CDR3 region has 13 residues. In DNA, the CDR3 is TGCGCCAGCAGCCCCCCAGGATCCCATGAGCAGTTCTTC. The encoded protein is CASSPPGSHEQFF.

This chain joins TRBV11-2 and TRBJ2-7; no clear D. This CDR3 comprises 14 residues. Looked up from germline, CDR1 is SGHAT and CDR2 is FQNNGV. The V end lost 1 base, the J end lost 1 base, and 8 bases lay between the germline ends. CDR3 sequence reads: CASSLGAGSYEQYF. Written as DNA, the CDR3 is TGTGCCAGCAGCTTAGGGGCAGGATCCTACGAGCAGTACTTC.

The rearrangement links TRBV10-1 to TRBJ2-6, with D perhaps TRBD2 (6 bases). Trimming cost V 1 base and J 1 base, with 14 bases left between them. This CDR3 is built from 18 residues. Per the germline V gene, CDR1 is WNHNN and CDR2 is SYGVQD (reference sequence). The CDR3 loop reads CASSELGCGKSGANVLTF. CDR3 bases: TGCGCCAGCAGTGAGTTGGGCTGCGGGAAGTCTGGGGCCAACGTCCTGACTTTC.

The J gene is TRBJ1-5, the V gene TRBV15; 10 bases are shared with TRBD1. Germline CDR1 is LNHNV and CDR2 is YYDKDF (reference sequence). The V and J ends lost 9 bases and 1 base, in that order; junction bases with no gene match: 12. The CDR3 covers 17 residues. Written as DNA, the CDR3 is TGTGCCACTACCGGGACAGGGGAGTTAAGAAGCAATCAGCCCCAGCATTTT. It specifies CATTGTGELRSNQPQHF. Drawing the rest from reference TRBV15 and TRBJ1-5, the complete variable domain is DAMVIQNPRYQVTQFGKPVTLSCSQTLNHNVMYWYQQKSSQAPKLLFHYYDKDFNNEADTPDNFQSRRPNTSFCFLDIRSPGLGDTAMYLCATTGTGELRSNQPQHFGDGTRLSIL.